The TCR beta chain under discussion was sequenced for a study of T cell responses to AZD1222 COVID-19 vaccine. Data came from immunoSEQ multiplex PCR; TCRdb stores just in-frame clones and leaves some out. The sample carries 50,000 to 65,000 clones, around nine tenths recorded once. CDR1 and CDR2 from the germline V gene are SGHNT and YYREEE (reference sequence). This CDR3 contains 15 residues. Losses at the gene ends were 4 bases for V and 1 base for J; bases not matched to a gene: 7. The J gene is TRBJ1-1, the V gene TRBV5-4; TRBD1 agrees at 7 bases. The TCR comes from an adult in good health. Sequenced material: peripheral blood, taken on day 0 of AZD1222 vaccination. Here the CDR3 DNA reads TGTGCCAGCAGCAGGGGACAGCAATCGAACACTGAAGCTTTCTTT. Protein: CASSRGQQSNTEAFF. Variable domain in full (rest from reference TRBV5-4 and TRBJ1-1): ETGVTQSPTHLIKTRGQQVTLRCSSQSGHNTVSWYQQALGQGPQFIFQYYREEENGRGNFPPRFSGLQFPNYSSELNVNALELDDSALYLCASSRGQQSNTEAFFGQGTRLTVV.